This T cell receptor beta chain was sequenced for a study of T cell responses to AZD1222 COVID-19 vaccine. Study results and limitations: Only after the peak T cell response were repertoires sampled. Most donors were white British, females outnumbered males, and clonal diversity was possibly underestimated. Targeting of unmutated variant regions was reportedly seen in nearly half of spike-specific TCRs.

The V gene end was trimmed by 3 bases and the J gene end by 3 bases; junction bases not matched to a gene: 8. This CDR3 has 17 amino acids. Germline-derived CDR1 and CDR2 are KGHDR and SFDVKD. Data came from immunoSEQ multiplex PCR; TCRdb stores just in-frame clones and leaves some out. The sample includes nearly 80,000 clones, around 81% of them seen just once. This clone was recorded only once. Its matching antigen is unknown. This clonotype was sampled from an adult in good health. The rearrangement uses TRBV24-1 and TRBJ2-3, with 10 bases matching TRBD2. The material sequenced was peripheral blood, taken on day 0 of AZD1222 vaccination. The CDR3 is CATSDKTSGRETDTQYF. In DNA form, the CDR3 reads TGTGCCACCAGTGATAAGACTAGCGGGCGCGAAACAGATACGCAGTATTTT.